The 23 T cell receptor beta chains below all came from one sample that was sequenced in a study of T cell responses to AZD1222 COVID-19 vaccine. This table comes from immunoSEQ multiplex PCR, and its TCRdb copy is limited to in-frame clones, with some not included. The sample carries some 120,000 clones, approximately 88% recorded once. This sample comprised peripheral blood, obtained on day 0 of MenACWY control vaccination. These receptors were obtained from an adult in good health.

The chain uses TRBV5-4 and TRBJ1-2; TRBD1 might be the D (5 bases). Per the germline V gene, CDR1 is SGHNT and CDR2 is YYREEE (reference sequence). Trimming removed 4 bases at V and 6 bases at J, with 19 bases between. The CDR3 runs 15 residues. In DNA, the CDR3 is TGTGCCAGCAGCCCGCCATTAGGGGTCGGGGATGGCTACACCTTC. Translating it yields CASSPPLGVGDGYTF.

This rearrangement joins TRBV14 to TRBJ2-2; 12 bases map to TRBD2. The junction had 8 bases not matched to a gene; V was cut back by 3 bases and J by 6 bases. Looked up from germline, CDR1 is SGHDN and CDR2 is FVKESK. The CDR3 covers 17 residues. CDR3 in amino acids: CASSHRLAGVGAGELFF. In DNA form, the CDR3 reads TGTGCCAGCAGCCACCGACTAGCGGGAGTCGGCGCCGGGGAGCTGTTTTTT.

V and J are TRBV19 and TRBJ2-7; TRBD1 might be the D (6 bases). This CDR3 comprises 15 residues. The germline V gene encodes CDR1 LNHDA and CDR2 SQIVND (reference sequence). Trimming pared 1 base from V and 3 bases from J, leaving 13 bases between. The CDR3 here is CASSIVPGANYEQYF. The CDR3 DNA reads TGTGCCAGTAGTATAGTTCCAGGGGCGAACTACGAGCAGTACTTC.

The V and J genes are TRBV2 and TRBJ1-5, with TRBD1 identical over 7 bases. Germline CDR1 reads SNHLY; CDR2 reads FYNNEI. This CDR3 region has 17 residues. Germline trimming cut 2 bases from V and 4 bases from J; bases unmatched to any gene: 11. CDR3 DNA: TGTGCCAGCAGTGAACTAGGGGGCGCGACCCCAAATCAGCCCCAGCATTTT. Translation: CASSELGGATPNQPQHF.

The chain uses TRBV7-6 and TRBJ2-1; D perhaps matches TRBD1 (5 bases). The CDR3 sequence is 14 residues long. With 5 bases removed from V and 8 bases from J, the gap between germline ends came to 16 bases. The germline V gene encodes CDR1 SGHVS and CDR2 FNYEAQ. CDR3 amino acids: CASSPDQGFDEQFF. The CDR3 DNA follows: TGTGCCAGCAGCCCGGACCAGGGATTTGATGAGCAGTTCTTC.

The chain is built from TRBV18 and TRBJ2-3; D may be TRBD1 or TRBD2 (5 bases each). Germline-derived CDR1 and CDR2 are KGHSH and LQKENI. V lost 3 bases, J lost 0 bases, and 10 bases lay in between. The CDR3 totals 15 residues. The CDR3 DNA reads as TGTGCCAGCTCACCGAGGGGAACTAGCACAGATACGCAGTATTTT. It is translated as CASSPRGTSTDTQYF.

V is TRBV24-1 and J is TRBJ2-1; 9 bases are shared with TRBD1. The germline gives CDR1 KGHDR, CDR2 SFDVKD. This CDR3 has 12 residues. Unmatched junction bases numbered 5, after V lost 4 bases and J lost 14 bases. The CDR3 loop reads CATSDPGQGEFF. The CDR3 nucleotides are TGTGCCACCAGTGACCCGGGACAGGGCGAGTTCTTC.

The chain combines TRBV5-4 with TRBJ2-7; 14 bases align to TRBD2. The ends lost 2 bases at V and 4 bases at J; junction bases unmatched: 5. CDR3 length equals 16 residues. The germline gives CDR1 SGHNT, CDR2 YYREEE (reference sequence). This chain's CDR3 is CASSLGTSGSFYEQYF. CDR3 DNA sequence: TGTGCCAGCAGCTTAGGGACTAGCGGGAGTTTTTACGAGCAGTACTTC.

The chain combines TRBV11-2 with TRBJ2-1; no definite D call. The CDR3 length is 15 residues. Germline V CDR1 and CDR2: SGHAT, FQNNGV. Trimming stripped 5 bases from V and 0 bases from J, with 11 bases between. The CDR3 DNA reads as TGTGCCAGCAGCCCACGGCGGAGCTCCTACAATGAGCAGTTCTTC. This gives the protein CASSPRRSSYNEQFF.

V and J are TRBV27 and TRBJ1-2; D is uncertain. Germline V gives CDR1 MNHEY, CDR2 SMNVEV (reference sequence). Trimming took off 6 bases at V and 1 base at J, with 6 bases between the two ends. The CDR3 runs 12 residues. The CDR3 nucleotides read TGTGCCAGCAGGTCCCTTAACTATGGCTACACCTTC. Translated: CASRSLNYGYTF.

The gene calls are TRBV10-1 and TRBJ1-2; 7 bases are a match to TRBD1. V gave up 2 bases and J gave up 2 bases; unmatched junction bases: 2. This CDR3 is 14 amino acids long. From germline, CDR1 is WNHNN and CDR2 SYGVQD (reference sequence). CDR3 DNA sequence: TGCGCCAGCAGTGAGAAACAGGGGAACTATGGCTACACCTTC. It encodes CASSEKQGNYGYTF.

This sequence joins TRBV30 and TRBJ2-6; D may be TRBD1 (5 bases). Germline V lookup: CDR1 GTSNPN, CDR2 SVGIG (reference sequence). Trimming cost V 5 bases and J 3 bases, with 11 bases left between them. The CDR3 loop spans 14 amino acids. CDR3 in DNA: TGTGCCTGGGGTCGCCAGGGTGGGGCCAACGTCCTGACTTTC. Its protein is CAWGRQGGANVLTF. The full variable domain, completed using reference TRBV30 and TRBJ2-6, is SQTIHQWPATLVQPVGSPLSLECTVEGTSNPNLYWYRQAAGRGLQLLFYSVGIGQISSEVPQNLSASRPQDRQFILSSKKLLLSDSGFYLCAWGRQGGANVLTFGAGSRLTVL.

The chain has TRBV19 and TRBJ1-1; D not resolved. From germline, CDR1 is LNHDA and CDR2 SQIVND (reference sequence). CDR3 length: 14 residues. Trimming removed 5 bases from V and 1 base from J, with 11 bases in between. CDR3 protein: CASSPRTQNTEAFF. The CDR3 nucleotides read TGTGCCAGTAGTCCTCGGACGCAGAACACTGAAGCTTTCTTT.

The chain carries TRBV28 and TRBJ2-4; D gene unclear. The ends were cut back, 6 bases at V and 6 bases at J, with 18 bases in the middle. The CDR3 runs 15 residues. Germline CDR1 MDHEN, CDR2 SYDVKM. CDR3 protein: CASSAVLGPLNIQYF. In nucleotides, the CDR3 is TGTGCCAGCAGCGCCGTGTTGGGTCCTCTAAACATTCAGTACTTC. The complete variable domain, with remaining parts taken from reference TRBV28 and TRBJ2-4, reads DVKVTQSSRYLVKRTGEKVFLECVQDMDHENMFWYRQDPGLGLRLIYFSYDVKMKEKGDIPEGYSVSREKKERFSLILESASTNQTSMYLCASSAVLGPLNIQYFGAGTRLSVL.

The chain recombines TRBV5-1 with TRBJ2-1; D uncertain. Germline CDR1 is SGHRS and CDR2 is YFSETQ. The CDR3 has 14 amino acids. V gave up 1 base and J gave up 7 bases, with 12 bases separating them. CDR3: CASSLRLRGNEQFF. The CDR3 nucleotides read TGCGCCAGCAGCTTGCGACTGCGAGGTAATGAGCAGTTCTTC.

This chain uses TRBV28 with TRBJ1-5, with TRBD1 as a possible D gene (5 bases). The V gene lost 8 bases and the J gene lost 5 bases, with 10 bases spanning the gap. Germline CDR1 MDHEN, CDR2 SYDVKM. The CDR3 loop spans 12 amino acids. In DNA form, the CDR3 reads TGTGCCAGCTCAGGGAGAGATCAGCCCCAGCATTTT. Translated, it gives CASSGRDQPQHF.

The sample holds one count of this clone. The genes are TRBV6-5 and TRBJ1-2, with D possibly matching TRBD1 (6 bases). V lost 6 bases and J lost 4, with 15 bases in between. The CDR3 runs to 14 residues. Germline-derived CDR1 and CDR2 are MNHEY and SVGAGI. This chain's CDR3 is CASSPSDSPYGYTF. The CDR3 coding sequence is TGTGCCAGCAGCCCCTCGGACAGCCCCTATGGCTACACCTTC.

This chain connects TRBV3-1 (or the pseudogene TRBV3-2) to TRBJ1-2; the D gene is possibly TRBD1 (5 bases). The CDR3 has 13 residues. Germline CDR1 is LGHDT and CDR2 is YNNKEL (reference sequence). Trimming removed 3 bases at V and 3 bases at J, with 8 bases between. The CDR3 protein is CASSQGVDYGYTF. CDR3 in DNA: TGTGCCAGCAGCCAGGGGGTAGACTATGGCTACACCTTC.

The rearrangement links TRBV29-1 to TRBJ1-2; 11 nucleotides match TRBD1. The CDR3 length is 14 residues. V was pared by 6 bases and J by 6 bases, with 9 bases of the junction left unmatched. Germline CDR1 and CDR2: SQVTM and ANQGSEA. The CDR3 DNA sequence: TGCAGCGTCGTAACGGGACAGGGGGTAGATGGCTACACCTTC. This gives the protein CSVVTGQGVDGYTF.

V and J are TRBV10-1 and TRBJ2-2; D possibly corresponds to TRBD1 (6 bases). Trimming took off 8 bases at V and 2 bases at J, with 9 bases between the two ends. The CDR3 spans 13 residues. Per the germline V gene, CDR1 is WNHNN and CDR2 is SYGVQD (reference sequence). Here the CDR3 reads CASGTRNTGELFF. CDR3 in DNA: TGCGCCAGCGGGACAAGAAACACCGGGGAGCTGTTTTTT.

DNA of the CDR3: TGTGCCAGCAGCTACCAGGGAGGGAGTGGATGGGGCGACAATGAGCAGTTCTTC. Encoded protein: CASSYQGGSGWGDNEQFF. V usage is TRBV7-3 and J usage is TRBJ2-1; 7 nucleotides agree with TRBD2. V shed 4 bases and J 5 bases; nucleotides not matched to a gene: 17. Looked up from germline, CDR1 is SGHTA and CDR2 is FQGTGA. The CDR3 runs to 18 residues.

This clone has only one observation. V usage is TRBV28 and J usage is TRBJ1-3; a weak D match, TRBD1 (6 bases). Germline V gene data show CDR1 as MDHEN and CDR2 as SYDVKM. The ends were cut back, 3 bases at V and 0 bases at J, with 9 bases in the middle. CDR3 length equals 15 residues. The CDR3 loop reads CASSLDSLSGNTIYF. The CDR3 DNA is TGTGCCAGCAGTTTGGACAGCCTCTCTGGAAACACCATATATTTT.

The V and J genes are TRBV30 and TRBJ2-3, with D perhaps given as TRBD1 or TRBD2 (5 bases each). With 3 bases removed from V and 4 bases from J, the gap between germline ends came to 11 bases. The CDR3 has 13 residues. The V gene's germline CDR1 is GTSNPN and CDR2 SVGIG (reference sequence). CDR3 residues: CAWRGVIADTQYF. In DNA, the CDR3 is TGTGCCTGGAGGGGGGTTATCGCAGATACGCAGTATTTT. Full variable domain (outside the CDR3, taken from reference TRBV30 and TRBJ2-3): SQTIHQWPATLVQPVGSPLSLECTVEGTSNPNLYWYRQAAGRGLQLLFYSVGIGQISSEVPQNLSASRPQDRQFILSSKKLLLSDSGFYLCAWRGVIADTQYFGPGTRLTVL.